The rows below give T cell receptor beta chains drawn from one sample of a study of blood T cell repertoires in COVID-19. The data were produced by immunoSEQ multiplex PCR, yet TCRdb's version contains in-frame clones alone and is incomplete. The repertoire holds more than 200,000 clones, around 86% seen once, with about 1.6% in the top ten. The sample comprised PBMCs or T cells enriched from blood (not recorded which). The receptors come from a middle-aged man who had recovered from COVID-19. Each CDR3 is given with its conserved first and last residue. A D gene is named only where the DNA matches it firmly. The size of a clone is reported for some rows only, either as once, few or many, or as a class for expanded clones.

TRBV12-3/TRBV12-4	-	TRBJ1-2	-	TGTGCCAGCAGTACCCGAGCTAACTATGGCTACACCTTC	CASSTRANYGYTF
TRBV5-6	-	TRBJ2-4	-	TGTGCCAGCACCTCATTCGGACAGATGAGAGCCAAAAACATTCAGTACTTC	CASTSFGQMRAKNIQYF
TRBV3-1/TRBV3-2	once	TRBJ1-4	-	TGTGCCAGCAGCCGGGGGGGACATGGCAGGGATGAAAAACTGTTTTTT	CASSRGGHGRDEKLFF
TRBV15	-	TRBJ1-2	TRBD1	TGTGCCACCAGCCCGGACAGGGGTGGCTATGGCTACACCTTC	CATSPDRGGYGYTF
TRBV20-1	-	TRBJ1-6	TRBD1	TGCAGTGCTAGTGGGACAGCCAATTCACCCCTCCACTTT	CSASGTANSPLHF
TRBV6-5	-	TRBJ1-1	-	TGTGCCAGCAGTTCCCAGTACGCTGAAGCTTTCTTT	CASSSQYAEAFF
TRBV18	few	TRBJ1-2	-	TGTGCCAGCTCACCGCTAACGGAGAATGGCTACACCTTC	CASSPLTENGYTF
TRBV6-2/TRBV6-3	-	TRBJ1-1	TRBD1	TGTGCCAGCAGTTACTCGGGACAGCCTGGCTCGGGCACTGAAGCTTTCTTT	CASSYSGQPGSGTEAFF
TRBV7-2	-	TRBJ2-4	-	TGTGCCAGCAGCCCCCACAGGGGGGGCGCCAAAAACATTCAGTACTTC	CASSPHRGGAKNIQYF
TRBV24-1	-	TRBJ1-2	-	TGTGCCCCCCTCCCCACCCAGAGGCACTATGGCTACACCTTC	CAPLPTQRHYGYTF
TRBV15	-	TRBJ2-3	-	TGTGCCACCAGCAGCTTCAGGGGTGAGGGAGATACGCAGTATTTT	CATSSFRGEGDTQYF
TRBV6-1	-	TRBJ2-7	TRBD1	TGTGCCAGCAGTGATTCAGGGGGACCCTACGAGCAGTACTTC	CASSDSGGPYEQYF
TRBV7-8	-	TRBJ1-3	-	TGTGCCAGCAGCTTGGCAGGGGTCTCGGGAAACACCATATATTTT	CASSLAGVSGNTIYF
TRBV27	-	TRBJ2-7	-	TGTGCCAGCAGTTTTCAAACGGGAACTCTCTACGAGCAGTACTTC	CASSFQTGTLYEQYF
TRBV25-1	once	TRBJ1-3	TRBD1	TGTGCCAGCAGTGACAGGGGGGCTGGAAACACCATATATTTT	CASSDRGAGNTIYF
TRBV10-3	-	TRBJ1-4	TRBD1	TGTGCCATCAGTGAGTCGAGACAGGGAAGTGAAAAACTGTTTTTT	CAISESRQGSEKLFF
TRBV19	-	TRBJ2-1	TRBD2	TGTGCCAGTACCCCCGGGGGGTGGGGTTCGCAGTTCTTC	CASTPGGWGSQFF
TRBV4-1	-	TRBJ1-2	TRBD1	TGCGCCAGCAGCCATTACCGACAGGGTTGGGGCTATGGCTACACCTTC	CASSHYRQGWGYGYTF
TRBV28	-	TRBJ2-7	-	TGTGCCAGCAGTTTTCAGGGAAGGGGCGGCGAGCAGTACTTC	CASSFQGRGGEQYF
TRBV6-1	-	TRBJ1-6	-	TGTGCCAGCAGTGAATCCGGGGGTCTCCTCCACTTT	CASSESGGLLHF
TRBV10-3	-	TRBJ2-3	-	TGTGCCATCAGATCCTCGGAGGGACGGGACGCAGATACGCAGTATTTT	CAIRSSEGRDADTQYF
TRBV30	-	TRBJ1-2	-	TGTGCCTGGAGCACTGGGAGAGACTACTATGGCTACACCTTC	CAWSTGRDYYGYTF
TRBV3-1/TRBV3-2	-	TRBJ2-7	TRBD1	TGTGCCAGCAGCCAAAACCCAGGGGGCTCCTACGAGCAGTACTTC	CASSQNPGGSYEQYF
TRBV27	-	TRBJ1-5	TRBD1	TGTGCCAGCAGTTTCGGTCAGGGGGCGAATCAGCCCCAGCATTTT	CASSFGQGANQPQHF
TRBV30	-	TRBJ1-2	TRBD1	TGTGCCTCAGGGACAGCCATACTTAACTATGGCTACACCTTC	CASGTAILNYGYTF
TRBV6-4	-	TRBJ2-1	-	TGTGCCAGCAGTGTCCAGGGTGTCAGTTACAATGAGCAGTTCTTC	CASSVQGVSYNEQFF
TRBV18	-	TRBJ1-1	-	TGTGCCAGCTCCTATACCGGGGTGGGGAACACTGAAGCTTTCTTT	CASSYTGVGNTEAFF
TRBV7-2	-	TRBJ2-7	-	TGTGCCAGCAGTCATGGCCGACAGTTGACCTCCTACGAGCAGTACTTC	CASSHGRQLTSYEQYF
TRBV7-9	-	TRBJ1-1	-	TGTGCCAGCAACTACCTGGACACTGAAGCTTTCTTT	CASNYLDTEAFF
TRBV18	-	TRBJ1-1	TRBD1	TGTGCCAGCTCACCATACAGGGGCGATGACACTGAAGCTTTCTTT	CASSPYRGDDTEAFF
TRBV12-3/TRBV12-4	-	TRBJ1-6	-	TGTGCCACGAACCGGGACTATAATTCACCCCTCCACTTT	CATNRDYNSPLHF
TRBV29-1	-	TRBJ2-1	-	TGCAGCGTTGACGGGGTATCGTACAATGAGCAGTTCTTC	CSVDGVSYNEQFF
TRBV27	-	TRBJ2-6	-	TGTGCCAGCAGTCCGACGTGGGGGCCCTCTGGGGCCAACGTCCTGACTTTC	CASSPTWGPSGANVLTF
TRBV7-2	-	TRBJ2-1	-	TGTGCCAGCAGCTCTCCCCAGGACAATGAGCAGTTCTTC	CASSSPQDNEQFF
TRBV11-1	-	TRBJ2-1	TRBD2	TGTGCCAGCAGCTACGGGCTAGCGGCCTACAATGAGCAGTTCTTC	CASSYGLAAYNEQFF
TRBV10-3	-	TRBJ1-2	TRBD1	TGTGCCATCAGTGAGTCGGGACAGACCTATGGCTACACCTTC	CAISESGQTYGYTF
TRBV19	few	TRBJ1-6	TRBD1	TGTGCCAGTAGAATTTTGGGACAGAGAAATTCACCCCTCCACTTT	CASRILGQRNSPLHF
TRBV15	-	TRBJ2-4	TRBD1	TGTGCCACCAGCAAGGACAGGATCCCGGAAAACATTCAGTACTTC	CATSKDRIPENIQYF
TRBV28	-	TRBJ1-2	-	TGTGCCAGCAGGGCTCGGGGGAACTATGGCTACACCTTC	CASRARGNYGYTF
TRBV5-5	-	TRBJ2-5	-	TGTGCCAGCAGCGGGGCAGAGACCCAGTACTTC	CASSGAETQYF
TRBV10-3	-	TRBJ2-7	-	TGTGCCATCAGTGAGGAAGAAACCGGTACCTACGAGCAGTACTTC	CAISEEETGTYEQYF